Presented here are 30 T cell receptor beta chains from one specimen sequenced in a study of post-analysis software for immune sequencing data. Points from the study as a whole: When patients were compared with controls, five TRBV segments were more frequent, TRBV5-6, TRBV5-1 and TRBV20-1 among them.

Their cognate antigens are unknown. Each TCR beta cDNA library carried unique molecular identifiers. MiXCR, applied by TCRdb to the PCR reads, yields one record per CDR3 protein. This sample has about 770,000 distinct CDR3 sequences; more than 45% occur once, and the top ten carry approximately 5%. The sample comprised blood. The receptor set was obtained from a girl aged 10 to 17 with multiple sclerosis.

Concerning this clonotype: At one end the junction does not follow the germline gene, possibly because of a read error. V is TRBV7-8 and J is TRBJ1-1; D unclear. The germline V gene encodes CDR1 SGHVS and CDR2 FQNEAQ. There are 14 residues in the CDR3. CDR3 residues: CASSALEGGTEAFF. Here the CDR3 DNA reads TGCGCCAGCAGCGCGCTGGAGGGAGGGACTGAAGCTTTCTTT.

The rearrangement uses TRBV4-1 and TRBJ2-4; 9 nucleotides agree with TRBD2. With V trimmed by 2 bases and J by 8 bases, 10 bases remained unmatched. The CDR3 runs to 16 residues. Germline CDR1 is MGHRA and CDR2 is YSYEKL. The CDR3: CASSQSIAGEEDIQYF. DNA for the CDR3: TGCGCCAGCAGCCAATCGATAGCGGGAGAAGAAGACATTCAGTACTTC.

A note on this clonotype: Mismatch with germline at one junction end may stem from a read error. The rearrangement uses TRBV20-1 and TRBJ2-5, with 13 bases fitting TRBD2. The germline V gene has CDR1 DFQATT and CDR2 SNEGSKA (reference sequence). The CDR3 contains 16 residues. The DNA for the CDR3 is TGCAGTGCCAGAGGACTAGCGGGAGCAGGTCAAGAGACCCAGTACTTC. Amino acid sequence: CSARGLAGAGQETQYF.

Ten or more counts support this clonotype. Here the CDR3 reads CASSSGLATRGADTQYF. CDR3 coding DNA: TGTGCCAGCAGCTCGGGACTAGCGACCCGGGGGGCAGATACGCAGTATTTT. This chain joins TRBV7-2 and TRBJ2-3, with 10 bases that match TRBD2. Germline lookup yields CDR1 SGHTA and CDR2 FQGNSA. J gave up 4 bases and V 4 bases, and 11 bases lay outside the gene matches. This CDR3 is 17 amino acids long.

V gene TRBV20-1 combines with J gene TRBJ1-5; maybe TRBD1 (6 bases). From germline, CDR1 is DFQATT and CDR2 SNEGSKA (reference sequence). V shed 6 bases and J shed 5 bases, with 20 bases lying between them. CDR3 length equals 15 residues. In DNA form, the CDR3 reads TGCAGTGCAAGGCTCGCAGGGGAAGGGGATCAGCCCCAGCATTTT. This sequence encodes CSARLAGEGDQPQHF.

The chain combines TRBV6-2 or TRBV6-3 with TRBJ2-1; 8 positions agree with TRBD2. From germline, CDR1 is MNHEY and CDR2 SVGEGT. V dropped 4 bases and J dropped 8; count of bases not matched to a gene: 7. The CDR3 is made up of 14 amino acids. CDR3 bases: TGTGCCAGCAGTTCCGGGACTAGGTTCTATGAGCAGTTCTTC. This translates into CASSSGTRFYEQFF.

The sample holds a few counts of this clonotype. V is TRBV12-3 or TRBV12-4 and J is TRBJ1-2, with D perhaps matching TRBD1 (6 bases). This CDR3 comprises 14 residues. Trimming stripped 7 bases from V and 6 bases from J, with 18 bases between. Here the CDR3 DNA reads TGTGCCAGCACCCAAATACAGGGCTGGAATGGCTACACCTTC. Amino acid sequence: CASTQIQGWNGYTF.

The rearrangement uses TRBV4-1 and TRBJ2-1, with 7 bases identical to TRBD2. V dropped 0 bases and J dropped 5; count of bases not matched to a gene: 4. The germline gives CDR1 MGHRA, CDR2 YSYEKL. This CDR3 has 15 residues. The CDR3 is CASSQEAGANNEQFF. The CDR3 region has the DNA TGCGCCAGCAGCCAAGAGGCGGGAGCAAACAATGAGCAGTTCTTC.

This clonotype was found once. With a much larger clone just one base away, this may be a read error. The chain is built from TRBV27 and TRBJ2-3, with unresolved D. The germline V gene encodes CDR1 MNHEY and CDR2 SMNVEV (reference sequence). This CDR3 spans 13 amino acids. The CDR3 is CAGSLVYRDTQYF. CDR3 DNA: TGTGCCGGCAGTTTAGTGTATAGGGATACGCAGTATTTT.

Only a few counts were recorded for this clonotype. A read error may produce the germline difference seen at one junction end. The rearrangement uses TRBV5-1 and TRBJ2-1; 7 bases fit TRBD2. The CDR3 length is 17 residues. Germline V gene sequence: CDR1 SGHRS, CDR2 YFSETQ. CDR3 DNA sequence: TGCGCCAGCAGCCCTCTGGGGGGGACTCTTTCCTATAATGAGCAGTTCTTC. Amino acids: CASSPLGGTLSYNEQFF.

V gene TRBV18 combines with J gene TRBJ2-1; D is uncertain. The CDR3 is 15 amino acids. Germline V lookup: CDR1 KGHSH, CDR2 LQKENI. V was trimmed by 2 bases and J by 3 bases, leaving 11 bases between them. The CDR3 reads CASSPVGKGYNEQFF. The CDR3 bases are TGTGCCAGCTCACCAGTTGGGAAGGGCTACAATGAGCAGTTCTTC.

This clonotype was counted a few times. The chain is built from TRBV7-9 and TRBJ1-4; tentative D call: TRBD1 (5 bases). V was pared by 3 bases and J by 6 bases, with 11 bases between. CDR3 length: 14 residues. CDR1 SEHNR and CDR2 FQNEAQ come from the germline V gene (reference sequence). The CDR3 protein is CASSFGTRDEKLFF. The DNA for the CDR3 is TGTGCCAGCAGCTTCGGGACGAGAGATGAAAAACTGTTTTTT.

CDR3 loop: CASSEASTSSPLHF. In nucleotides, the CDR3 is TGTGCCAGCAGTGAGGCGTCGACAAGTTCACCCCTCCACTTT. The J gene is TRBJ1-6, the V gene TRBV25-1; D is undetermined. The CDR3 has 14 residues. Germline V gives CDR1 MGHDK, CDR2 SYGVNS. The V gene lost 3 bases and the J gene lost 9 bases, with 12 bases spanning the gap. Full variable domain (remainder filled in from reference TRBV25-1 and TRBJ1-6): EADIYQTPRYLVIGTGKKITLECSQTMGHDKMYWYQQDPGMELHLIHYSYGVNSTEKGDLSSESTVSRIRTEHFPLTLESARPSHTSQYLCASSEASTSSPLHFGNGTRLTVT.

This clonotype has just a few counts. V gene TRBV9 combines with J gene TRBJ2-4; D remains ambiguous. The CDR3 runs 15 residues. The germline CDR1 and CDR2 sequences are SGDLS and YYNGEE. V lost 2 bases to trimming and J lost 0 bases, with 9 bases between them. DNA for the CDR3: TGTGCCAGCAGCGTTACAGACTCAGCCAAAAACATTCAGTACTTC. This sequence encodes CASSVTDSAKNIQYF.

This chain uses TRBV6-1 with TRBJ2-1; the match to TRBD2 covers 7 bases. Per germline, CDR1 MNHNS and CDR2 SASEGT. V lost 6 bases and J lost 2; bases outside the gene matches: 7. The CDR3 totals 15 residues. CDR3 protein: CASSVLAVPYNEQFF. The CDR3, as DNA: TGTGCCAGCAGCGTCCTAGCGGTTCCCTACAATGAGCAGTTCTTC.

This chain connects TRBV7-8 to TRBJ2-4; D is perhaps TRBD1 (6 bases). TRBJ2-7 explains the end of the DNA better; the J call may be wrong. The CDR3 runs 17 residues. Germline CDR1 is SGHVS and CDR2 is FQNEAQ. In DNA, the CDR3 is TGTGCCAGCAGCTTAGCGGTGGGAACAGGGAATGTCCACGAGCAGTACTTC. This gives the protein CASSLAVGTGNVHEQYF.

This clonotype occurred a few times. The chain combines TRBV5-6 with TRBJ1-2; perhaps TRBD1 as D (5 bases). This CDR3 comprises 16 residues. Germline values: CDR1 SGHDT, CDR2 YYEEEE. Trimming pared 2 bases from V and 3 bases from J, leaving 17 bases between. The CDR3, as DNA: TGTGCCAGCAGCTTTATTCAATTCCAGGGAGACTATGGCTACACCTTC. Translating it yields CASSFIQFQGDYGYTF.

This clonotype came up a few times. The V call is TRBV6-1, the J call TRBJ1-1; tentative D call: TRBD1 (6 bases). Germline V gene data show CDR1 as MNHNS and CDR2 as SASEGT. The CDR3 spans 17 residues. V was pared by 5 bases and J by 5 bases, with 24 bases between. In DNA form, the CDR3 reads TGTGCCAGCAGTCAGCAAATGCGTATTGGGGGCGAAACTGAAGCTTTCTTT. Translation gives CASSQQMRIGGETEAFF.

This clonotype was picked up a small number of times. The rearrangement uses TRBV3-1 and TRBJ1-5; a possible D gene is TRBD1 (6 bases). CDR3 length: 16 residues. Trimming cost V 1 base and J 4 bases, with 14 bases left between them. Germline V lookup: CDR1 LGHDT, CDR2 YNNKEL (reference sequence). The CDR3 reads CASSQGEGGRNQPQHF. CDR3 nucleotides: TGTGCCAGCAGCCAAGGAGAGGGGGGGAGGAATCAGCCCCAGCATTTT.

The rearrangement links TRBV29-1 to TRBJ2-7; the match to TRBD1 covers 9 bases. Germline assignment: CDR1 SQVTM and CDR2 ANQGSEA. The ends lost 8 bases at V and 2 bases at J; junction bases unmatched: 7. There are 13 residues in the CDR3. The chain's CDR3 is CSIRQGGAYEQYF. As DNA, the CDR3 is TGCAGCATAAGACAGGGGGGAGCCTACGAGCAGTACTTC.

The J gene is TRBJ2-7, the V gene TRBV28; TRBD2 is a possible D gene (6 bases). In germline, CDR1 is MDHEN, CDR2 SYDVKM. Trimming removed 7 bases from V and 5 bases from J, with 21 bases in between. The CDR3 runs to 15 residues. CDR3 sequence (DNA): TGTGCCAGCAACCAGGTCGGACTAACCCCCCACGAGCAGTACTTC. Translated, it gives CASNQVGLTPHEQYF.

This clonotype turned up a few times. V gene TRBV7-6 combines with J gene TRBJ1-4, with TRBD1 as a possible D gene (6 bases). Germline lookup yields CDR1 SGHVS and CDR2 FNYEAQ. The V gene lost 4 bases and the J gene lost 0 bases, with 15 bases spanning the gap. The CDR3 extends over 17 amino acids. The DNA for the CDR3 is TGTGCCAGCAGCTATAATAATCCAGGGGCAACTAATGAAAAACTGTTTTTT. Translating gives CASSYNNPGATNEKLFF.

The chain employs TRBV7-9 and TRBJ1-1, with D perhaps matching TRBD1 (5 bases). V lost 3 bases to trimming and J lost 1 base, with 12 bases between them. The CDR3 has 15 amino acids. CDR1 and CDR2 (germline): SEHNR, FQNEAQ (reference sequence). CDR3 nucleotides: TGTGCCAGCAGCTTTGGGGCCACCTGGAACACTGAAGCTTTCTTT. It is translated as CASSFGATWNTEAFF.

This clonotype has a handful of counts. CDR3 bases: TGCAGTGCAAATTGGAGGAACACTGAAGCTTTCTTT. Protein: CSANWRNTEAFF. The rearrangement uses TRBV20-1 and TRBJ1-1; no reliable D call. The germline V and J ends were trimmed by 6 bases and 1 base, with 9 bases remaining between them. In germline, CDR1 is DFQATT, CDR2 SNEGSKA (reference sequence). The CDR3 consists of 12 residues.

DNA for the CDR3: TGCAGCGTTGAAGGTCCGGGACGGATAATTCCTGAGACCCAGTACTTC. Translation gives CSVEGPGRIIPETQYF. This chain links TRBV29-1 with TRBJ2-5; the D call may be TRBD1 or TRBD2 (5 bases each). This CDR3 has 16 amino acids. V shed 1 base and J shed 5 bases, with 20 bases lying between them. Per the germline V gene, CDR1 is SQVTM and CDR2 is ANQGSEA.

This chain uses TRBV29-1 with TRBJ2-5; D unresolved. The CDR3 contains 12 residues. Trimming shortened V by 7 bases and J by 5 bases, and 14 bases separated the two germline ends. The germline gives CDR1 SQVTM, CDR2 ANQGSEA. Written as DNA, the CDR3 is TGCAGCGGACTCGCCCCTGGGGAGACCCAGTACTTC. Encoded protein: CSGLAPGETQYF.

The gene calls are TRBV7-9 and TRBJ2-3; TRBD1 is a possible D gene (6 bases). The CDR3 sequence is 15 residues long. Germline CDR1 reads SEHNR; CDR2 reads FQNEAQ (reference sequence). V was shortened by 1 base and J by 0 bases, with 8 bases between the two germline ends. CDR3 protein: CASSLGQDSTDTQYF. The CDR3 coding sequence is TGTGCCAGCAGCTTAGGACAGGACAGCACAGATACGCAGTATTTT.

The V gene is TRBV12-3 or TRBV12-4, the J gene TRBJ2-1, with 12 positions matching TRBD2. J was trimmed by 7 bases and V by 7 bases; bases with no gene match: 5. The CDR3 covers 14 residues. In nucleotides, the CDR3 is TGTGCCAGCACCCTAGCGGGAGGGCGAAATGAGCAGTTCTTC. Its protein is CASTLAGGRNEQFF.

The V gene is TRBV20-1, the J gene TRBJ1-4, with a tentative D call TRBD1 (5 bases). This CDR3 contains 11 residues. Trimming took 2 bases from V and 16 from J, leaving 14 bases between them. Germline V lookup: CDR1 DFQATT, CDR2 SNEGSKA (reference sequence). The CDR3 region is CSARLTGEQFF. Here the CDR3 DNA reads TGCAGTGCTAGACTTACAGGAGAGCAGTTTTTT.

V and J are TRBV7-2 and TRBJ1-2; D gene uncertain. In germline, CDR1 is SGHTA, CDR2 FQGNSA. V dropped 5 bases and J dropped 4 bases, with 20 bases sitting between them. The CDR3 covers 16 residues. DNA for the CDR3: TGTGCCAGCAGCCCCTTCAATGAGCCTCTTCCCTATGGCTACACCTTC. It translates to CASSPFNEPLPYGYTF.